This TCR beta chain stems from a study of cytomegalovirus exposure and HLA in healthy donors. Method: immunoSEQ multiplex PCR; TCRdb's copy keeps in-frame clones and lacks some. The top ten hold 20% to 25% of the sample, which has 150,000 to 170,000 clones, approximately 86% seen once. Germline V gene sequence: CDR1 SGHTA, CDR2 FQGNSA. CDR3 size: 12 residues. V was pared by 8 bases and J by 0 bases, with 5 bases between. The source is a man younger than 35 in good health and CMV-seropositive. The chain carries TRBV7-2 and TRBJ1-5, with D uncertain. The specimen was PBMCs. DNA for the CDR3: TGTGCCAGCTCAAATAGCAATCAGCCCCAGCATTTT. Translating gives CASSNSNQPQHF.